This TCR beta chain was retrieved from a study of blood T cell repertoires in COVID-19. Produced via immunoSEQ multiplex PCR; TCRdb's table is partial and in-frame only. The sample has 370,000 or so clones, around 84% seen once. The CDR3 covers 15 residues. Germline V gives CDR1 SGHRS, CDR2 YFSETQ. J gave up 3 bases and V 3 bases, and 8 bases lay outside the gene matches. The rearrangement links TRBV5-1 to TRBJ2-5, with 7 nucleotides matching TRBD2. Sequenced sample: peripheral blood. The origin of this receptor is a human donor with acute or convalescent COVID-19. The donor label of this sample is uncertain. The CDR3 sequence: CASSSSGTEKETQYF. Written as DNA, the CDR3 is TGCGCCAGCAGCTCCAGCGGGACTGAGAAAGAGACCCAGTACTTC.